The 11 T cell receptor beta chains given below trace back to one sample, sequenced in a study of blood T cell repertoires in COVID-19. The repertoire was sequenced with immunoSEQ multiplex PCR; TCRdb's copy has only in-frame clones and lacks some. The sample carries some 70,000 clones, about 91% recorded once. Sequenced input: peripheral blood. Receptors originate from a woman aged 70-85 years with acute or convalescent COVID-19.

This clone occurred once. This rearrangement joins TRBV10-3 to TRBJ1-1; D call uncertain. V lost 2 bases, J lost 1 base, and 5 bases lay in between. The CDR3 sequence is 13 residues long. The germline V gene encodes CDR1 ENHRY and CDR2 SYGVKD. CDR3 nucleotides: TGTGCCATCAGTGAGGTACAGAACACTGAAGCTTTCTTT. Translating it yields CAISEVQNTEAFF.

This clone turned up a few times. The V gene is TRBV7-9, the J gene TRBJ1-2, with 9 bases lining up with TRBD1. This CDR3 spans 14 amino acids. Trimming took 5 bases from V and 7 from J; bases not matched to a gene: 8. Per germline, CDR1 SEHNR and CDR2 FQNEAQ (reference sequence). CDR3 sequence: CASSTTGGKGGYTF. CDR3 nucleotides: TGTGCCAGCAGCACCACAGGGGGCAAGGGTGGCTACACCTTC.

This sequence joins TRBV5-1 and TRBJ1-1, with TRBD1 as a possible D gene (6 bases). The CDR3 spans 14 residues. Per germline, CDR1 SGHRS and CDR2 YFSETQ. Trimming shortened V by 4 bases and J by 0 bases, and 10 bases separated the two germline ends. The CDR3 loop reads CASSVGQLNTEAFF. The CDR3 DNA reads TGCGCCAGCAGCGTCGGACAGTTGAACACTGAAGCTTTCTTT.

This clone occurred a few times. The chain combines TRBV5-4 with TRBJ1-1; 7 nucleotides align to TRBD1. Germline V lookup: CDR1 SGHNT, CDR2 YYREEE (reference sequence). The CDR3 contains 14 residues. Trimming cost V 2 bases and J 2 bases; bases outside gene matches: 3. DNA of the CDR3: TGTGCCAGCAGCTTCGGGACAGTTAACACTGAAGCTTTCTTT. This sequence encodes CASSFGTVNTEAFF.

The chain employs TRBV6-5 and TRBJ1-6; TRBD1 might be the D (6 bases). Germline V gives CDR1 MNHEY, CDR2 SVGAGI. This CDR3 spans 15 amino acids. V lost 2 bases to trimming and J lost 4 bases, with 9 bases between them. The CDR3 here is CASSYEGGYNSPLHF. The CDR3 nucleotides read TGTGCCAGCAGTTACGAAGGGGGATATAATTCACCCCTCCACTTT.

The chain uses TRBV30 and TRBJ1-6, with TRBD1 identical over 7 bases. In germline, CDR1 is GTSNPN, CDR2 SVGIG (reference sequence). The V segment lost 2 bases and the J segment 3 bases; nucleotides outside the gene matches: 13. The CDR3 contains 18 residues. CDR3 bases: TGTGCCTGGAGTTTCTCGGGACGCCGGACAGGCTATAATTCACCCCTCCACTTT. Residues: CAWSFSGRRTGYNSPLHF.

V is TRBV2 and J is TRBJ1-5; the D gene is possibly TRBD1 (5 bases). With 7 bases removed from V and 6 bases from J, the gap between germline ends came to 19 bases. Germline V gene data show CDR1 as SNHLY and CDR2 as FYNNEI. This CDR3 is 15 amino acids long. The CDR3 loop reads CASTEVQGGGQPQHF. CDR3 DNA sequence: TGTGCCAGCACCGAGGTTCAGGGCGGGGGTCAGCCCCAGCATTTT. Based on the CDR3 plus reference TRBV2 and TRBJ1-5, the full variable domain is EPEVTQTPSHQVTQMGQEVILRCVPISNHLYFYWYRQILGQKVEFLVSFYNNEISEKSEIFDDQFSVERPDGSNFTLKIRSTKLEDSAMYFCASTEVQGGGQPQHFGDGTRLSIL.

This chain uses TRBV7-3 with TRBJ2-1; D gene ambiguous. Per the germline V gene, CDR1 is SGHTA and CDR2 is FQGTGA. The V end was cut by 2 bases, the J end by 5 bases, with 7 bases between. The length of the CDR3 is 13 residues. The CDR3 sequence: CASSLVVDNEQFF. CDR3 bases: TGTGCCAGCAGCTTAGTGGTAGACAATGAGCAGTTCTTC.

The chain is built from TRBV4-3 and TRBJ2-1; 10 bases fit TRBD2. Trimming at V came to 5 bases and at J to 6 bases, leaving 10 bases not matched to a gene. The CDR3 loop spans 16 amino acids. The germline V gene encodes CDR1 LGHNA and CDR2 YSLEER. The CDR3 nucleotides are TGCGCCAGCAGCTTGGGTACACTAGCGGGATTCAATGAGCAGTTCTTC. This codes for CASSLGTLAGFNEQFF.

The J gene is TRBJ2-1, the V gene TRBV10-3, with D tentatively TRBD1 (6 bases). This CDR3 spans 15 amino acids. V lost 0 bases, J lost 4 bases, and 10 bases lay in between. Germline values: CDR1 ENHRY, CDR2 SYGVKD. CDR3: CAISESDSLYNEQFF. The CDR3 DNA follows: TGTGCCATCAGTGAGTCGGACAGTTTATACAATGAGCAGTTCTTC.

This chain's CDR3 is CASIDGAASTDTQYF. Here the CDR3 DNA reads TGCGCCAGCATAGACGGAGCCGCTAGCACAGATACGCAGTATTTT. This sequence joins TRBV5-1 and TRBJ2-3; D is uncertain. V gave up 6 bases and J gave up 0 bases, with 14 bases separating them. The CDR3 is 15 amino acids. The germline V gene encodes CDR1 SGHRS and CDR2 YFSETQ.